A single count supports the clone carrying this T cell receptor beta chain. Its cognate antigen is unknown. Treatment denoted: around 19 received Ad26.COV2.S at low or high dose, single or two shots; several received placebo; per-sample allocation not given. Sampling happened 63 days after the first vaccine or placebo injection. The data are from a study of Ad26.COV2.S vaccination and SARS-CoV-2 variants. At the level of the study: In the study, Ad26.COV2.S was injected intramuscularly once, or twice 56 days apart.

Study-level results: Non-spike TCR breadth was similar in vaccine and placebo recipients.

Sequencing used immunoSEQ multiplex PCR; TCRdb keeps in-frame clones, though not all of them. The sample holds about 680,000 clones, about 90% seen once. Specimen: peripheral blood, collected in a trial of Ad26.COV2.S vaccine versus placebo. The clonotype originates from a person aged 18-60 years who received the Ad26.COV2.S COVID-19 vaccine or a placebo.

CDR3 protein: CASSPTGQDSYEQYF. For the CDR3, the DNA is TGTGCCAGCTCACCAACAGGACAGGACTCCTACGAGCAGTACTTC. The J gene is TRBJ2-7, the V gene TRBV18; 7 bases match TRBD1. Trimming removed 2 bases from V and 0 bases from J; junction bases left unmatched: 4. Germline V lookup: CDR1 KGHSH, CDR2 LQKENI. This CDR3 comprises 15 residues.